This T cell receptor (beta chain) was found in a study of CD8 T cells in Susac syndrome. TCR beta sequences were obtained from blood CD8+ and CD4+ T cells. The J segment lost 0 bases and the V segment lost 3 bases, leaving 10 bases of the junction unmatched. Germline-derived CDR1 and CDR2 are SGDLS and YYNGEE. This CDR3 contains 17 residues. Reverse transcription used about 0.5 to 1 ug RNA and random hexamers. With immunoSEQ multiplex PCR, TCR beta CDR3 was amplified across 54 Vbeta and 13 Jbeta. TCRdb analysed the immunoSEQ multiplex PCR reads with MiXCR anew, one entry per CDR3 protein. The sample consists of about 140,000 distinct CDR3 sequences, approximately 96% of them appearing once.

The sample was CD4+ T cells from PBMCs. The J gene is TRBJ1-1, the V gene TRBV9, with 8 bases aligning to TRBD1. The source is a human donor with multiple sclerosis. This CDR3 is CASSGRELTGVNTEAFF. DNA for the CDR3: TGTGCCAGCAGCGGAAGGGAGCTGACAGGGGTGAACACTGAAGCTTTCTTT.